These T cell receptor beta chains were read from a single sample in a study of blood T cell repertoires in COVID-19. Sequencing was performed with immunoSEQ multiplex PCR; in TCRdb, only in-frame clones are kept and a portion is missing. Among under 450,000 clones listed, approximately 86% were seen once. Material: peripheral blood. These TCRs come from a woman aged 55-69 years with COVID-19, enrolled during active disease. Each CDR3 is given with its conserved first and last residue. D genes are given only for firm matches. A clone size is listed for some rows: how often the clone was seen (once, few, many), or a class if it is expanded.

v_call	d_call	clone_size	j_call	cdr3_aa	cdr3_nt
TRBV18	-	-	TRBJ1-1	CASSLGGMNTEAFF	TGTGCCAGCTCGCTAGGAGGGATGAACACTGAAGCTTTCTTT
TRBV4-3	TRBD2	many	TRBJ2-7	CASSQDRGGAREQYF	TGCGCCAGCAGCCAAGACCGCGGGGGGGCTAGGGAGCAGTACTTC
TRBV7-8	-	-	TRBJ2-1	CASSLLRLAVYNEQFF	TGTGCCAGCAGCTTACTCCGGCTAGCCGTCTACAATGAGCAGTTCTTC
TRBV29-1	TRBD2	-	TRBJ2-5	CSGRTSGVETQYF	TGCAGCGGTAGGACTAGCGGTGTGGAGACCCAGTACTTC
TRBV7-9	TRBD1	-	TRBJ1-4	CASSGQGADEKLFF	TGTGCCAGCAGCGGCCAGGGGGCCGATGAAAAACTGTTTTTT
TRBV18	-	-	TRBJ2-1	CASSPQGSYNEQFF	TGTGCCAGCTCACCACAGGGGTCGTACAATGAGCAGTTCTTC
TRBV4-2	-	-	TRBJ2-7	CASSQLDRTYEQYF	TGTGCCAGCAGCCAACTCGACAGGACCTACGAGCAGTACTTC
TRBV6-5	-	-	TRBJ2-7	CASSYSGGNSYEQYF	TGTGCCAGCAGTTACTCGGGCGGGAACTCCTACGAGCAGTACTTC
TRBV27	-	many	TRBJ1-2	CASSFFGGDPYGYTF	TGTGCCAGCAGTTTCTTTGGGGGGGACCCCTACGGCTACACCTTC
TRBV5-4	-	-	TRBJ1-1	CASSFFGGATEAFF	TGTGCCAGCAGCTTTTTTGGGGGGGCCACTGAAGCTTTCTTT
TRBV6-5	TRBD1	-	TRBJ1-5	CASSSGTGNNQPQHF	TGTGCCAGCTCTTCCGGGACAGGGAACAATCAGCCCCAGCATTTT
TRBV19	TRBD1	few	TRBJ2-7	CASSKGPGQGFYEQYF	TGTGCCAGTAGTAAGGGTCCGGGACAGGGATTCTACGAGCAGTACTTC
TRBV4-3	-	-	TRBJ2-4	CASSQERRGIQYF	TGCGCCAGCAGCCAAGAAAGAAGGGGCATTCAGTACTTC
TRBV19	-	-	TRBJ1-1	CASSIAGGTEAFF	TGTGCCAGTAGTATAGCAGGCGGGACTGAAGCTTTCTTT
TRBV7-6	-	-	TRBJ1-5	CASSLGPDSYQPQHF	TGTGCCAGCAGCTTAGGCCCCGACAGTTATCAGCCCCAGCATTTT